These 18 T cell receptor beta chains were sequenced from one sample in a study of T cell clones after liver transplantation. Sequencing used immunoSEQ multiplex PCR; TCRdb keeps in-frame clones, though not all of them. The sample has 72,000 or so clones, roughly 85% seen once. The material sequenced was CD4+ T cells from blood, taken at the 22-month timepoint. These receptors originate from a human patient who received a liver transplant. Some T cells may have originated in the graft donor.

The chain links TRBV13 to TRBJ1-2; D is undetermined. The CDR3 spans 13 residues. V lost 8 bases, J lost 2 bases, and 12 bases lay in between. The germline gives CDR1 PRHDT, CDR2 FYEKMQ (reference sequence). CDR3 DNA: TGTGCCAGCCAAGACGATCGGAACTATGGCTACACCTTC. Its translation is CASQDDRNYGYTF.

The chain has TRBV28 and TRBJ2-3, with 12 bases identical to TRBD2. Per germline, CDR1 MDHEN and CDR2 SYDVKM. This CDR3 contains 17 residues. The V and J ends lost 4 bases and 1 base, in that order; junction bases with no gene match: 6. CDR3 protein: CASSSPRTSGGTDTQYF. DNA of the CDR3: TGTGCCAGCAGTTCCCCTCGGACTAGCGGGGGCACAGATACGCAGTATTTT.

V is TRBV25-1 and J is TRBJ1-6; 8 bases are a match to TRBD1. CDR1 is MGHDK, CDR2 SYGVNS, per germline. The length of the CDR3 is 15 residues. Trimming removed 1 base from V and 8 bases from J; junction bases left unmatched: 4. The CDR3 DNA is TGTGCCAGCAGTGAATTCGGACAGGGTGATTCACCCCTCCACTTT. It translates to CASSEFGQGDSPLHF.

The chain recombines TRBV11-3 with TRBJ2-1; 10 bases agree with TRBD2. Germline V gene sequence: CDR1 SGHNT, CDR2 YENEEA. The CDR3 is 15 residues long. The V gene end was trimmed by 6 bases and the J gene end by 4 bases; junction bases not matched to a gene: 6. CDR3 in amino acids: CASSSTSGVYNEQFF. CDR3 sequence (DNA): TGTGCCAGCAGTTCAACTAGCGGGGTTTACAATGAGCAGTTCTTC.

The chain carries TRBV5-1 and TRBJ2-3; D is unresolved. V lost 0 bases and J 1 base, leaving 6 bases between the germline ends. CDR1 is SGHRS and CDR2 is YFSETQ in the germline V gene. The CDR3 extends over 14 amino acids. The CDR3 loop is CASSLGSGTDTQYF. For the CDR3, the DNA is TGCGCCAGCAGCTTGGGAAGCGGCACAGATACGCAGTATTTT.

The genes are TRBV5-1 and TRBJ2-5, with 8 bases fitting TRBD2. J was trimmed by 2 bases and V by 2 bases; bases with no gene match: 2. The length of the CDR3 is 14 residues. From germline, CDR1 is SGHRS and CDR2 YFSETQ. CDR3 residues: CASSLIAGQETQYF. The CDR3 region has the DNA TGCGCCAGCAGCTTAATAGCGGGGCAAGAGACCCAGTACTTC. Combining the CDR3 with reference TRBV5-1 and TRBJ2-5 gives the whole variable domain KAGVTQTPRYLIKTRGQQVTLSCSPISGHRSVSWYQQTPGQGLQFLFEYFSETQRNKGNFPGRFSGRQFSNSRSEMNVSTLELGDSALYLCASSLIAGQETQYFGPGTRLLVL.

The chain joins TRBV27 to TRBJ1-6; weak D call: TRBD1 (5 bases). The CDR3 runs to 16 residues. V was trimmed by 5 bases and J by 0 bases, leaving 11 bases between them. From germline, CDR1 is MNHEY and CDR2 SMNVEV (reference sequence). This chain's CDR3 is CASSTDRNSYNSPLHF. In nucleotides, the CDR3 is TGTGCCAGCAGTACAGACAGAAACTCCTATAATTCACCCCTCCACTTT.

The CDR3 spells CASSQVQRERQETQYF. The DNA for the CDR3 is TGTGCCAGCAGCCAAGTCCAGCGGGAGCGGCAAGAGACCCAGTACTTC. The chain joins TRBV4-2 to TRBJ2-5, with 8 bases that match TRBD2. The germline CDR1 and CDR2 sequences are LGHNA and YNFKEQ. Trimming removed 1 base from V and 2 bases from J; junction bases left unmatched: 6. CDR3 length: 16 residues.

The V and J genes are TRBV18 and TRBJ2-3, with 11 bases aligning to TRBD1. In germline, CDR1 is KGHSH, CDR2 LQKENI. CDR3 length equals 16 residues. The V and J ends lost 3 bases and 8 bases, in that order; junction bases with no gene match: 10. CDR3 amino acids: CASSPWTGGTPGTQYF. CDR3 sequence (DNA): TGTGCCAGCTCACCTTGGACAGGGGGCACTCCGGGTACGCAGTATTTT.

On this clone: One junction end does not reproduce the germline sequence, and a read error may be involved. The V gene is TRBV19, the J gene TRBJ1-2, with D maybe TRBD1 (6 bases). Germline values: CDR1 LNHDA, CDR2 SQIVND (reference sequence). The CDR3 covers 17 residues. The chain's CDR3 is CASSSSRGLISYYGYTF. In DNA, the CDR3 is TGTGCCAGTAGTTCCTCCAGGGGACTAATTTCTTACTACGGCTACACCTTC. Combining the CDR3 with reference TRBV19 and TRBJ1-2 gives the whole variable domain DGGITQSPKYLFRKEGQNVTLSCEQNLNHDAMYWYRQDPGQGLRLIYYSQIVNDFQKGDIAEGYSVSREKKESFPLTVTSAQKNPTAFYLCASSSSRGLISYYGYTFGSGTRLTVV.

On this clone itself: At one end, the junction sequence differs from germline, possibly due to a read error. The chain uses TRBV7-2 and TRBJ2-1, with TRBD2 identical over 16 bases. The CDR3 runs 12 residues. Looked up from germline, CDR1 is SGHTA and CDR2 is FQGNSA. DNA for the CDR3: TGTGCCAGCAGCCTGGGACTAGCGGGGGGGGTCTTC. It yields the protein CASSLGLAGGVF.

This clone has a single count. The V and J genes are TRBV4-2 and TRBJ2-6; 9 bases map to TRBD1. This CDR3 spans 19 amino acids. Germline V gene sequence: CDR1 LGHNA, CDR2 YNFKEQ. J gave up 3 bases and V 4 bases, and 13 bases lay outside the gene matches. CDR3 sequence reads: CASSPNRGLKVGGANVLTF. The DNA for the CDR3 is TGTGCCAGCAGCCCCAACAGGGGGCTAAAGGTCGGTGGGGCCAACGTCCTGACTTTC.

This chain connects TRBV5-4 to TRBJ2-6; D is uncertain. The germline gives CDR1 SGHNT, CDR2 YYREEE (reference sequence). Trimming removed 6 bases at V and 1 base at J, with 8 bases between. The CDR3 extends over 14 amino acids. In nucleotides, the CDR3 is TGTGCCAGCACCATACAATCTGGGGCCAACGTCCTGACTTTC. Its translation is CASTIQSGANVLTF.

The J gene is TRBJ1-1, the V gene TRBV27; TRBD1 is a possible D gene (5 bases). CDR1 MNHEY and CDR2 SMNVEV come from the germline V gene (reference sequence). There are 13 residues in the CDR3. V was cut by 4 bases and J by 11 bases, with 17 bases left in between. CDR3 in amino acids: CASSWSVGGLAFF. The CDR3 region has the DNA TGTGCCAGCAGTTGGTCGGTCGGGGGTTTGGCTTTCTTT.

This clone was seen just once. V gene TRBV6-6 combines with J gene TRBJ2-5; D not certain. The CDR3 is 14 residues long. Germline CDR1 MNHNY, CDR2 SVGAGI (reference sequence). Between the trimmed V and J ends, which lost 0 bases and 7 bases, there was a span of 12 bases. The CDR3 coding sequence is TGTGCCAGCAGTTACTCGATGGGTTCTCCGACCCAGTACTTC. Its translation: CASSYSMGSPTQYF.

The chain joins TRBV4-3 to TRBJ2-7; the D gene is possibly TRBD1 (5 bases). CDR1 is LGHNA, CDR2 YSLEER, per germline. CDR3 length: 16 amino acids. The V gene lost 0 bases and the J gene lost 4 bases, with 16 bases spanning the gap. CDR3 bases: TGCGCCAGCAGCCAAGATTTAGACAGAGCGATTTACGAGCAGTACTTC. Encoded protein: CASSQDLDRAIYEQYF.

The chain has TRBV5-6 and TRBJ2-3; 11 positions match TRBD2. The CDR3 is made up of 15 amino acids. The ends lost 3 bases at V and 4 bases at J; junction bases unmatched: 4. Looked up from germline, CDR1 is SGHDT and CDR2 is YYEEEE. The DNA of the CDR3 is TGTGCCAGCAGCTCACTAGCGGGGGCTGCAGATACGCAGTATTTT. This sequence encodes CASSSLAGAADTQYF. The full variable domain, rest sourced from reference TRBV5-6 and TRBJ2-3, is DAGVTQSPTHLIKTRGQQVTLRCSPKSGHDTVSWYQQALGQGPQFIFQYYEEEERQRGNFPDRFSGHQFPNYSSELNVNALLLGDSALYLCASSSLAGAADTQYFGPGTRLTVL.

V is TRBV7-2 and J is TRBJ2-3; no clear D. V lost 3 bases and J 1 base, leaving 5 bases between the germline ends. This CDR3 is 13 amino acids long. Germline CDR1 and CDR2: SGHTA and FQGNSA. Here the CDR3 reads CASSFEGTDTQYF. The CDR3 region has the DNA TGTGCCAGCAGCTTCGAGGGCACAGATACGCAGTATTTT.